This T cell receptor beta chain was sequenced in a study of T cell responses to AZD1222 COVID-19 vaccine. Study-level findings and limits: There were mostly white British donors and more females than males, and clonal diversity was possibly underestimated.

Some clones are missing from TCRdb's copy, which holds only in-frame ones; the method was immunoSEQ multiplex PCR. Of approximately 140,000 clones in the sample, 85% to 95% are singletons; the top ten hold about 5%. The V and J ends lost 4 bases and 8 bases, in that order; junction bases with no gene match: 16. Germline V CDR1 and CDR2: SGHAT, FQNNGV. The CDR3 contains 17 residues. On this clone itself: Its antigen is as yet unknown.

The source was peripheral blood, collected on day 0 of AZD1222 vaccination. This TCR derives from an adult in good health. V usage is TRBV11-2 and J usage is TRBJ1-4; the match to TRBD1 covers 7 bases. The CDR3 DNA is TGTGCCAGCAGCTCTGATAAGAACAGGGGCAGTAGAGAAAAACTGTTTTTT. It specifies CASSSDKNRGSREKLFF.